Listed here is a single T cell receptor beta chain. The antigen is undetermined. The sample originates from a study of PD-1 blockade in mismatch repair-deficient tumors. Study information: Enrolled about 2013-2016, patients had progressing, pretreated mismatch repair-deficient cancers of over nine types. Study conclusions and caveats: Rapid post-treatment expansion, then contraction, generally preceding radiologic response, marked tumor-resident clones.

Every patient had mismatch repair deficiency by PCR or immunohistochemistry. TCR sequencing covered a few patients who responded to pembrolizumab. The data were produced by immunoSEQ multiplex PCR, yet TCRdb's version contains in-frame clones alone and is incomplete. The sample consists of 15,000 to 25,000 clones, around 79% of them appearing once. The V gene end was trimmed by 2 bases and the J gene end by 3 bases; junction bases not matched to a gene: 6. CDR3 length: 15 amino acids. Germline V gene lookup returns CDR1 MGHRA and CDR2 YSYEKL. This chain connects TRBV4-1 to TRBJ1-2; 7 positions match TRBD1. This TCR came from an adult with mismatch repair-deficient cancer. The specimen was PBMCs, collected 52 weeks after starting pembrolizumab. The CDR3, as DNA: TGCGCCAGCAGCCAACCTCAGACAGGGTACTATGGCTACACCTTC. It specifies CASSQPQTGYYGYTF.